One T cell receptor beta chain is described in this entry. The data derive from a study of blood T cell repertoires in COVID-19. On the study more broadly: The cDNA or gDNA used as material had been derived from T cells, B-cell-depleted T cells, or PBMCs.

This CDR3 comprises 13 residues. CDR1 is LGHNT, CDR2 FRNRAP, per germline. V was clipped by 1 base and J by 8 bases; unmatched bases: 4. Under the authors' procedure: Reference gene primers were amplified, and this amplification served to estimate nucleated cell counts. The assay was immunoSEQ multiplex PCR, and TCRdb's table has in-frame clones only and misses some. V and J calls and clone size are those listed in that table; D and trimming were worked out from the DNA. Here the sample spans roughly 250,000 clones, 88% being singletons. This TCR was sampled from a woman between 25 and 40 years old with acute or convalescent COVID-19. Sequenced: peripheral blood. This sequence joins TRBV12-5 and TRBJ1-2, with 7 bases lining up with TRBD1. CDR3 sequence: CASGLDRGTGYTF. CDR3 coding DNA: TGTGCTAGTGGTTTGGACAGGGGCACGGGCTACACCTTC.